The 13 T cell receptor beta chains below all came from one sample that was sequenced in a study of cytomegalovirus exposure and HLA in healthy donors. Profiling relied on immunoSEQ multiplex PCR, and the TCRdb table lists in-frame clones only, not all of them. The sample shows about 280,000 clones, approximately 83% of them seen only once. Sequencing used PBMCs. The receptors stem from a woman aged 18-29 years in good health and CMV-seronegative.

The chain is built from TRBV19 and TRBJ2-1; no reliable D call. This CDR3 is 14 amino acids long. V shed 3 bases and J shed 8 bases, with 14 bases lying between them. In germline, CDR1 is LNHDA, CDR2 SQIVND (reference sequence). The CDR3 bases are TGTGCCAGTAGTATCCTCCGTTCTATGGATGAGCAGTTCTTC. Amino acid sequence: CASSILRSMDEQFF.

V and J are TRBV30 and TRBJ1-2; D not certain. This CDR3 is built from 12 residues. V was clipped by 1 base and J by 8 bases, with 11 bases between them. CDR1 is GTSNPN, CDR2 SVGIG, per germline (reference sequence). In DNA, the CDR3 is TGTGCCTGGAGTGAGACGGAGGCCGGCTACACCTTC. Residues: CAWSETEAGYTF.

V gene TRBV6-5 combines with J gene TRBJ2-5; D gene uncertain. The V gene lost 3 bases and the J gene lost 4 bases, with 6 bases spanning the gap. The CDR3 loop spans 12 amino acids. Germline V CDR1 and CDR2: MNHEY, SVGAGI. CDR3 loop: CASSYQIETQYF. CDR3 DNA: TGTGCCAGCAGTTATCAGATAGAGACCCAGTACTTC.

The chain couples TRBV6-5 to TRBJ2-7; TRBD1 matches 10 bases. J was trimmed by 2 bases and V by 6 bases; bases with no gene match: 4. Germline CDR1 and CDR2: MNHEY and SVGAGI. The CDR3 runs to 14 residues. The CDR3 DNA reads TGTGCCAGCAGACCCGGGACAGGGGCCTACGAGCAGTACTTC. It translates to CASRPGTGAYEQYF.

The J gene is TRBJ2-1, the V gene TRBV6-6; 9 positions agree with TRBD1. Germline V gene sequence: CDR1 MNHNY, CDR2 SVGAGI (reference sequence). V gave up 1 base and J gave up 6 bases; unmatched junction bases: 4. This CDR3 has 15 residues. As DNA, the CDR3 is TGTGCCAGCAGTTACTTAGGACAGGGGCTCAATGAGCAGTTCTTC. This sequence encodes CASSYLGQGLNEQFF.

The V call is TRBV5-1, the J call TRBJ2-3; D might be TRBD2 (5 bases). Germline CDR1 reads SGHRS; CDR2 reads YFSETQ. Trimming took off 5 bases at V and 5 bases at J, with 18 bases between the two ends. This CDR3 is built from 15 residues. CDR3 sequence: CASRRGTLAVDTQYF. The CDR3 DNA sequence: TGCGCCAGCAGGCGCGGTACCCTAGCCGTAGATACGCAGTATTTT.

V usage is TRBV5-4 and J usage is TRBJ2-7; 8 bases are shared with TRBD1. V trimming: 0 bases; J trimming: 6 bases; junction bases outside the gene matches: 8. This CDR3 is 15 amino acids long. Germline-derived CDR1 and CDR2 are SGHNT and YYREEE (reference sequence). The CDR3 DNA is TGTGCCAGCAGCTTGGTAACAGGGGGAATTTCCGAGCAGTACTTC. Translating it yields CASSLVTGGISEQYF.

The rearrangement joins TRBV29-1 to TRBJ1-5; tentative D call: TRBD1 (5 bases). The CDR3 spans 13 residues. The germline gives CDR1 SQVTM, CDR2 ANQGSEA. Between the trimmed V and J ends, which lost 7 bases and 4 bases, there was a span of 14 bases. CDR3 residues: CSALTEVNQPQHF. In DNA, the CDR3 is TGCAGCGCTCTGACAGAGGTTAATCAGCCCCAGCATTTT.

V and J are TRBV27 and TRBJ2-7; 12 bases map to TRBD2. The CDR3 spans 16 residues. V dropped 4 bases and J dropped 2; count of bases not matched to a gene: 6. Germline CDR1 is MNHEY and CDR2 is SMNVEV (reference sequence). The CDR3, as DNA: TGTGCCAGCAGTTCCCCGACTAGCGGGGGTACCTACGAGCAGTACTTC. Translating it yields CASSSPTSGGTYEQYF.

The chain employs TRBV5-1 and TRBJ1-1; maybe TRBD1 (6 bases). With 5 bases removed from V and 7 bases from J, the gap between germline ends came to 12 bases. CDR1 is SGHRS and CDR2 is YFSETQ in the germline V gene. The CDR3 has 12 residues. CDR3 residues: CASRAETGEAFF. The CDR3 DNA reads TGCGCCAGCAGGGCCGAGACAGGTGAAGCTTTCTTT.

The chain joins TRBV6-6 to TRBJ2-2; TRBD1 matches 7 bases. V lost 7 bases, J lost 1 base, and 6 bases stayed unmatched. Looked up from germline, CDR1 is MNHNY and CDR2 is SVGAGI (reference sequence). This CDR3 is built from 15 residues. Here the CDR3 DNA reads TGTGCCAGCATAGTCGGGGACAGGAACACCGGGGAGCTGTTTTTT. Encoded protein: CASIVGDRNTGELFF.

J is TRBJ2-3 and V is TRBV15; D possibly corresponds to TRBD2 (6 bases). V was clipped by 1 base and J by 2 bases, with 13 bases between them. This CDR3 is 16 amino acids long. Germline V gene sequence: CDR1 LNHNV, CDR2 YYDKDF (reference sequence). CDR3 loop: CATSRAPAGFTDTQYF. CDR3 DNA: TGTGCCACCAGCAGAGCCCCGGCGGGATTCACAGATACGCAGTATTTT.

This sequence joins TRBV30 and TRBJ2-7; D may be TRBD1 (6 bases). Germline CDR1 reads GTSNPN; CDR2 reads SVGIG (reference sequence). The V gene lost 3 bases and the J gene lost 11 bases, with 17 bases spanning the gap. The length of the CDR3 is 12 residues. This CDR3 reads CAWSPAGQRKYF. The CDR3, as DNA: TGTGCCTGGAGCCCCGCAGGACAGAGGAAGTACTTC.